The entry below describes one T cell receptor (beta chain). The data were produced by immunoSEQ multiplex PCR, yet TCRdb's version contains in-frame clones alone and is incomplete. The data show 350,000 to 500,000 clones, with nearly 90% seen just once and approximately 1.5% held by the top ten. Germline V gene sequence: CDR1 MGHRA, CDR2 YSYEKL. J was trimmed by 10 bases and V by 4 bases; bases with no gene match: 4. The CDR3 covers 14 residues. The record originates from a study of blood T cell repertoires in COVID-19. The chain employs TRBV4-1 and TRBJ2-1; 13 bases match TRBD2. This TCR was recovered from a woman aged 18-35 years who had been exposed to COVID-19. The specimen was PBMCs or T cells enriched from blood (not recorded which). The CDR3 bases are TGCGCCAGCAGCCTCGGACTAGCGGGAGACGAGCAGTTCTTC. This encodes CASSLGLAGDEQFF.